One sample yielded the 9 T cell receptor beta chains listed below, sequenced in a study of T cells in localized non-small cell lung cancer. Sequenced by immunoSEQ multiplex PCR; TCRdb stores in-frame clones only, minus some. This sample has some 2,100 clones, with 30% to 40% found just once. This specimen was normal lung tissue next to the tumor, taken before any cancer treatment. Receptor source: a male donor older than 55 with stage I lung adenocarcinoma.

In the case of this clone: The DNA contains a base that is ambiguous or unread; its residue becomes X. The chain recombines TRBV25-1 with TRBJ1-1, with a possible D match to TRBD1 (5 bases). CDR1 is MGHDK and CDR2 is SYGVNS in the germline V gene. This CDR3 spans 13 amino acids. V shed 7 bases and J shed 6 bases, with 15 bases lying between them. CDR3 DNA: TGTGCCAGCACTCTCCTCRGGGGGGCTGAAGCTTTCTTT. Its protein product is CASTLLXGAEAFF.

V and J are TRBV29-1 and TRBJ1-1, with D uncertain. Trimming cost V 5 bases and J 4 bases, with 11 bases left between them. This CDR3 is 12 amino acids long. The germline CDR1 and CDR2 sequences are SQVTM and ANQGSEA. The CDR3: CSVIALGTEAFF. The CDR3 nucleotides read TGCAGCGTTATAGCGCTGGGCACTGAAGCTTTCTTT.

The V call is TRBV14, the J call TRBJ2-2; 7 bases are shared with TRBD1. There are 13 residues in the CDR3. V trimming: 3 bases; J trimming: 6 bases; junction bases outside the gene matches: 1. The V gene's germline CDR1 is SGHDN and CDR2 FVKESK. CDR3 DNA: TGTGCCAGCAGCCACCAGGGGGCCGGGGAGCTGTTTTTT. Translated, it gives CASSHQGAGELFF. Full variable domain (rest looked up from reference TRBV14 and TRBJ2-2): EAGVTQFPSHSVIEKGQTVTLRCDPISGHDNLYWYRRVMGKEIKFLLHFVKESKQDESGMPNNRFLAERTGGTYSTLKVQPAELEDSGVYFCASSHQGAGELFFGEGSRLTVL.

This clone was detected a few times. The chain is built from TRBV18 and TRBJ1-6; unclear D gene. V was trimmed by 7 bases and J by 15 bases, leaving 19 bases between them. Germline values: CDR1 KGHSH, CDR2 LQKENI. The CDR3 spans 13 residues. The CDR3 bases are TGTGCCAGCTTAGGTGACACTTCACTTGACCTCCACTTT. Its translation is CASLGDTSLDLHF.

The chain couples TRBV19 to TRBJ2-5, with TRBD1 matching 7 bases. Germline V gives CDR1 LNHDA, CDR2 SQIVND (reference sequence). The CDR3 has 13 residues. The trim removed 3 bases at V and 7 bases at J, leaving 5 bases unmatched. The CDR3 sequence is CASSIGQDGTQYF. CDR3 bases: TGTGCCAGTAGTATCGGACAGGACGGGACCCAGTACTTC. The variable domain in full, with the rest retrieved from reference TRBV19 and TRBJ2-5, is DGGITQSPKYLFRKEGQNVTLSCEQNLNHDAMYWYRQDPGQGLRLIYYSQIVNDFQKGDIAEGYSVSREKKESFPLTVTSAQKNPTAFYLCASSIGQDGTQYFGPGTRLLVL.

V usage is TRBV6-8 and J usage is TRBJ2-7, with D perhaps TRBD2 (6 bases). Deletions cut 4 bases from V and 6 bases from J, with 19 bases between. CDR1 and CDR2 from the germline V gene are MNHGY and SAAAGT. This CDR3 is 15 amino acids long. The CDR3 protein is CASSFTSPRDSEQYF. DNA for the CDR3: TGTGCCAGCAGTTTTACTAGCCCCAGAGACTCCGAGCAGTACTTC.

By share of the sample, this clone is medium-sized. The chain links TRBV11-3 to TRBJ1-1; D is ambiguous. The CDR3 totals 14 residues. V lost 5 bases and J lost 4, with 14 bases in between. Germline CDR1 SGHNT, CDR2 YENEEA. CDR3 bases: TGTGCCAGCAGCCTACGGATGGCGGGCACTGAAGCTTTCTTT. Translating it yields CASSLRMAGTEAFF.

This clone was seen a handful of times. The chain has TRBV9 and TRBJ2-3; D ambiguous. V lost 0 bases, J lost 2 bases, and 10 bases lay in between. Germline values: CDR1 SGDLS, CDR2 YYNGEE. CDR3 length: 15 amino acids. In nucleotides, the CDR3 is TGTGCCAGCAGCGTAGATTTGGTGTTCACAGATACGCAGTATTTT. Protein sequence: CASSVDLVFTDTQYF. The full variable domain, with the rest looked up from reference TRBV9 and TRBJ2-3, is DSGVTQTPKHLITATGQRVTLRCSPRSGDLSVYWYQQSLDQGLQFLIQYYNGEERAKGNILERFSAQQFPDLHSELNLSSLELGDSALYFCASSVDLVFTDTQYFGPGTRLTVL.

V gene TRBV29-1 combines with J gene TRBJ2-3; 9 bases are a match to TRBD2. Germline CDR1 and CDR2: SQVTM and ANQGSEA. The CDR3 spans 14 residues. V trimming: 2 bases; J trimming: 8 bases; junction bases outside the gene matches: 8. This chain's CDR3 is CSVEISGSRGTQYF. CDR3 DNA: TGCAGCGTTGAAATTAGCGGGAGCCGGGGTACGCAGTATTTT.